This TCR beta chain is from a study of CD8+CD57+ T cells in acquired aplastic anemia. Trimming removed 3 bases from V and 5 bases from J, with 12 bases in between. CDR3 size: 14 residues. Germline CDR1 and CDR2: LNHDA and SQIVND (reference sequence). TCR beta VDJ and CDR3 profiles were obtained from a genomic DNA template. MiXCR, applied by TCRdb to the reads, yields one record per CDR3 protein. Of 150,000 to 200,000 distinct CDR3 sequences listed, roughly 50% are singletons. This clonotype occurred many times. The sequenced patients had an expansion of CD8+CD57+ cells seen by flow cytometry. The TCR was taken from a human donor with aplastic anemia. The sample consisted of sorted CD4+, CD8+, or CD8+CD57+ T cells (not recorded which) from PBMCs. The chain links TRBV19 to TRBJ2-3; D uncertain. CDR3 region: CASSISARGDTQYF. CDR3 sequence (DNA): TGTGCCAGTAGTATTTCAGCCCGAGGAGATACGCAGTATTTT.